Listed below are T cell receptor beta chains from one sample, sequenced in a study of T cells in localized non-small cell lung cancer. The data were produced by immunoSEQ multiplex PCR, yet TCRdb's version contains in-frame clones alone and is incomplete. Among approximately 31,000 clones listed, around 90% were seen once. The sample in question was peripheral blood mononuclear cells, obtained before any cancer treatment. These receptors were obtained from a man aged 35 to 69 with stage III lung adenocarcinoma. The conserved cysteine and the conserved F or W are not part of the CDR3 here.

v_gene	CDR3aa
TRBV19	ASSKTGGYYEQY
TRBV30	AWSVRQGRRNQPQH
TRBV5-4	ASSLRDRGRETQY
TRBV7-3	ASSLSQGTNTGELF
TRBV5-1	ASSLGLAGDYQPDTQY
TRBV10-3	AISKVSGNTIY
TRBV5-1	ATKGQGASYNEQF
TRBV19	ASFTGSSNYGYT
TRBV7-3	ASSLDRHETYEQY
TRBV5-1	ASSVSGTEYGYT
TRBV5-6	ASSGGAAPGELF
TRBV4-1	ASSPEGQGAFQPQH
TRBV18	ASSRDSKNQPQH
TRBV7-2	ASSPGDHGELF
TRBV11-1	ASSLQTNTEAF
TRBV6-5	ASSTDRGVGNTIY
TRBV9	ASSEGHGGPGDTQY
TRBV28	ASSEASPGQGLF
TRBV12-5	ASVPGYSYEQY
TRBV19	ASSRVATNEKLF